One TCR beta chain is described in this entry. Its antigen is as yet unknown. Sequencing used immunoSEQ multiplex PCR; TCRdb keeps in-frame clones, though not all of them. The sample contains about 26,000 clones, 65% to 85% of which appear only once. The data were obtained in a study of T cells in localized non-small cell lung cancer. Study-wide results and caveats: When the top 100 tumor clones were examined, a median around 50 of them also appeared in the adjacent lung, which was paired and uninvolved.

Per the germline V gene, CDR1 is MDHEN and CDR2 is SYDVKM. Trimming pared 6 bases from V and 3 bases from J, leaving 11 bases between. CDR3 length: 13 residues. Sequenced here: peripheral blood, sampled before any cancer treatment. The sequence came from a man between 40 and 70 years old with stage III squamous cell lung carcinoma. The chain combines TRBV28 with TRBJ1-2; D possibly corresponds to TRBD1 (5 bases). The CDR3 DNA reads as TGTGCCAGCAGACCAGACAGCTACTATGGCTACACCTTC. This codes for CASRPDSYYGYTF.